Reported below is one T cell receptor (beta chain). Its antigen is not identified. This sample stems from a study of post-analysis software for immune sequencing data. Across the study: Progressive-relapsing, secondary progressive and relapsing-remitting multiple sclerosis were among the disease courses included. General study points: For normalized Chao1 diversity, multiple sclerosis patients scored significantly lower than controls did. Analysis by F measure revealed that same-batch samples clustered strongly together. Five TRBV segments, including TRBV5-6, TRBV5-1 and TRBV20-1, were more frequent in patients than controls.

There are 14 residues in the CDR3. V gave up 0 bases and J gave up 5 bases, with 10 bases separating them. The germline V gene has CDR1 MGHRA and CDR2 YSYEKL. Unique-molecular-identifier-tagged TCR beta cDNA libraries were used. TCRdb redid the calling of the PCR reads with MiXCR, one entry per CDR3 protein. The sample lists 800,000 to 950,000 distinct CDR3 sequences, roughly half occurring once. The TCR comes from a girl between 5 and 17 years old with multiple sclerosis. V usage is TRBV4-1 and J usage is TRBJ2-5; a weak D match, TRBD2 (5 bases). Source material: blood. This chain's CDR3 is CASSQDSSLETQYF. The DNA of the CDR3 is TGCGCCAGCAGCCAAGATTCTAGCTTGGAGACCCAGTACTTC.